This TCR beta chain was sequenced in a study of blood T cell repertoires in COVID-19 (dated by TCRdb to 2019 to 2021). Concerning the study at large: Samples covering the acute and convalescent phases of COVID-19 were provided by collaborators in the United States, Italy and Spain. The material from the prospective study consisted of cDNA or gDNA derived from T cells, B-cell-depleted T cells, or PBMCs. Deeply sampled blood TCRbeta repertoires from subjects exposed to, actively infected with, or recovered from COVID-19 were included in the dataset. The repertoires were made available in a free public database intended to serve as a resource for research on the immune response to SARS-CoV-2. Samples came from the ongoing ImmuneRACE study (first 160 participants) plus 1,254 subjects from 6 global collaborators. The sample metadata nearly always contained a de-identified subject ID, COVID-19 status, age in years and sex. HLA class I and class II types, where available, came from metadata supplied by the sample provider rather than from assay-based typing. What the work shows at the level of the full study, not this receptor alone: Clinical and demographic metadata were provided uncurated, with the amount varying by source and participant.

The immunoSEQ Assay, a bias-controlled multiplex PCR, was used to amplify TCRbeta CDR3 regions from genomic DNA. Turning to the authors' computational methods: The number of nucleated cells in each sample was estimated from the amplification of reference gene primers within the assay. To quantify the absolute abundance of each unique TCRbeta CDR3 rearrangement, sequence reads were collapsed and filtered. For each sample, productive Simpson clonality was calculated by taking the square root of Simpson's diversity index across productive rearrangements. Imported from immuneACCESS, the table was reduced by TCRdb to in-frame sequences with V and J called. These copies leave out some clones; in studies compared against another copy, an unresolved V gene accounts for under half, and the cause of the remainder is not known. V and J calls and clone size follow that table, whereas D and trimming were derived from the DNA. For this sample there are more than 200,000 clones; more than 65% appear just once. 7.9% of the sample is held by the ten biggest clonotypes.

As to this clone: What antigen it recognizes has not been identified. The input lacks base qualities; no much larger clone sits a single base away.

From cysteine to phenylalanine, the CDR3 is 13 amino acids long. CDR3 DNA only is kept here, 39 bases in frame from base 1. Per the germline V gene (reference sequence), SGHKS is the CDR1 and YYEKEE is the CDR2. The junction shows trimming of 5 bases on V and 4 bases on J, plus 12 bases between the germline ends. Whole blood was collected in K2EDTA tubes by collaborating institutions according to the institutions' own protocols. For TCRbeta analysis, collaborator samples were shipped as frozen whole blood, as isolated PBMCs, or as DNA extracted from either sample type. The sequence is built from TRBV5-5 and TRBJ1-1; a confident D gene designation cannot be given. The receptor's source is a woman aged 80 or over with acute or convalescent COVID-19. Sequencing was carried out using peripheral blood. The DNA is TGTGCCAGCAGTTGGGGAGAAGCCACTGAAGCTTTCTTT. Translated, this is CASSWGEATEAFF.